The 27 T cell receptor beta chains given below trace back to one sample, sequenced in a study of T cell repertoires in cytomegalovirus infection. TCRdb independently ran MiXCR on the reads; one entry per CDR3 protein. Among fewer than 200,000 distinct CDR3 sequences listed, roughly a fifth were seen once. Sequencing input: PBMCs. Receptors were obtained from a human donor in good health (CMV status not recorded). Some clones in this sample may be carry-over from other donors' samples.

This clonotype has only a few counts. The genes are TRBV28 and TRBJ2-1, with D possibly called TRBD1 or TRBD2 (5 bases each). Trimming cost V 8 bases and J 3 bases, with 17 bases left between them. Germline V gene sequence: CDR1 MDHEN, CDR2 SYDVKM. CDR3 length: 15 amino acids. The CDR3 loop is CASAPPGPHYNEQFF. The CDR3 DNA follows: TGTGCCAGCGCTCCTCCGGGACCTCACTACAATGAGCAGTTCTTC.

This chain connects TRBV6-1 to TRBJ2-1, with 13 bases fitting TRBD2. The CDR3 has 13 amino acids. V shed 7 bases and J 10 bases; nucleotides not matched to a gene: 4. CDR1 is MNHNS and CDR2 is SASEGT in the germline V gene. CDR3 in DNA: TGTGCCAGCACTCGACTAGCGGGGGGCGAGCAGTTCTTC. Its protein product is CASTRLAGGEQFF.

The chain carries TRBV28 and TRBJ2-7; the D gene is possibly TRBD1 (6 bases). Germline CDR1 is MDHEN and CDR2 is SYDVKM. The CDR3 has 16 amino acids. V was trimmed by 5 bases and J by 1 base, leaving 18 bases between them. The CDR3 here is CASSLLNTGPSYEQYF. The CDR3, as DNA: TGTGCCAGCAGTCTTCTAAATACAGGGCCGTCCTACGAGCAGTACTTC.

This clonotype occurred a few times. The rearrangement joins TRBV23-1 to TRBJ1-1; the D is unclear. TRBV23-1 qualifies as an ORF whose function is uncertain. Trimming removed 2 bases from V and 3 bases from J, with 19 bases in between. This CDR3 has 17 amino acids. For the CDR3, the DNA is TGCGCCAGCAGTCAACCTTATACCTCCCAGGCAGACACTGAAGCTTTCTTT. This translates into CASSQPYTSQADTEAFF.

This clonotype turned up a few times. The V and J genes are TRBV18 and TRBJ1-2, with D tentatively TRBD1 (5 bases). Looked up from germline, CDR1 is KGHSH and CDR2 is LQKENI. This CDR3 is 14 amino acids long. Trimming shortened V by 3 bases and J by 4 bases, and 12 bases separated the two germline ends. CDR3 loop: CASSPPGTTYGYTF. In DNA form, the CDR3 reads TGTGCCAGCTCACCGCCCGGGACCACCTATGGCTACACCTTC.

This clonotype was found many times. The J gene is TRBJ1-5, the V gene TRBV12-3 or TRBV12-4, with D unclear. V was shortened by 3 bases and J by 2 bases, with 11 bases between the two germline ends. This CDR3 contains 15 residues. The CDR3: CASSFGGRGNQPQHF. DNA of the CDR3: TGTGCCAGCAGTTTCGGCGGAAGGGGCAATCAGCCCCAGCATTTT.

This chain links TRBV6-6 with TRBJ2-7; maybe TRBD1 (5 bases). The V gene's germline CDR1 is MNHNY and CDR2 SVGAGI (reference sequence). The CDR3 is 14 amino acids. The V end lost 2 bases, the J end lost 2 bases, and 10 bases lay between the germline ends. The CDR3 nucleotides read TGTGCCAGCAGTTACGACAGTCTGACCTACGAGCAGTACTTC. This sequence encodes CASSYDSLTYEQYF.

In its sample, this clonotype was seen many times. The chain employs TRBV7-8 and TRBJ1-2, with 11 bases fitting TRBD1. The CDR3 contains 17 residues. CDR1 SGHVS and CDR2 FQNEAQ come from the germline V gene. The V segment lost 1 base and the J segment 3 bases; nucleotides outside the gene matches: 7. DNA for the CDR3: TGTGCCAGCAGCTTAGGGCGAGGACAGGGGGCGGACTATGGCTACACCTTC. Translation: CASSLGRGQGADYGYTF. The whole variable domain, remainder taken from reference TRBV7-8 and TRBJ1-2, is GAGVSQSPRYKVAKRGQDVALRCDPISGHVSLFWYQQALGQGPEFLTYFQNEAQLDKSGLPSDRFFAERPEGSVSTLKIQRTQQEDSAVYLCASSLGRGQGADYGYTFGSGTRLTVV.

This clonotype was seen only a few times. The chain combines TRBV20-1 with TRBJ2-7, with D hard to call. CDR1 and CDR2 (germline): DFQATT, SNEGSKA (reference sequence). The CDR3 covers 13 residues. V was clipped by 5 bases and J by 1 base, with 12 bases between them. The CDR3 bases are TGCAGTGCTTACTCTGCTCGTTCCTACGAGCAGTACTTC. Protein: CSAYSARSYEQYF.

The chain links TRBV6-1 to TRBJ1-2; D is perhaps TRBD1 (6 bases). Germline V gene sequence: CDR1 MNHNS, CDR2 SASEGT. The CDR3 totals 15 residues. The germline V and J ends were trimmed by 4 bases and 7 bases, with 19 bases remaining between them. The DNA of the CDR3 is TGTGCCAGCAGTGCCACCCGGGACACCCCCCTTGGCTACACCTTC. The encoded protein is CASSATRDTPLGYTF.

This clonotype was observed a few times. V is TRBV7-9 and J is TRBJ2-4; 8 positions agree with TRBD2. V lost 0 bases to trimming and J lost 9 bases; unmatched junction nucleotides: 4. The germline gives CDR1 SEHNR, CDR2 FQNEAQ (reference sequence). The CDR3 has 14 amino acids. The CDR3: CASSLALGGGIQYF. CDR3 nucleotides: TGTGCCAGCAGCTTAGCGCTCGGGGGGGGCATTCAGTACTTC.

This chain connects TRBV2 to TRBJ1-5, with a possible D match to TRBD1 (5 bases). Trimming took 0 bases from V and 6 from J, leaving 12 bases between them. Germline CDR1 and CDR2: SNHLY and FYNNEI. The CDR3 extends over 15 amino acids. The CDR3, as DNA: TGTGCCAGCAGTGAAGCGCAGGGTAACAGTCAGCCCCAGCATTTT. It specifies CASSEAQGNSQPQHF.

The chain couples TRBV12-5 to TRBJ1-4; D is unresolved. CDR1 and CDR2 from the germline V gene are LGHNT and FRNRAP. This CDR3 contains 16 residues. With 2 bases removed from V and 7 bases from J, the gap between germline ends came to 17 bases. The chain's CDR3 is CASGLTPPRPPEKLFF. The DNA of the CDR3 is TGTGCTAGTGGTTTGACCCCACCTCGACCGCCTGAAAAACTGTTTTTT.

This clonotype was observed at least ten times. This sequence joins TRBV11-2 and TRBJ2-7; TRBD1 or TRBD2 may be the D gene (5 bases each). Between the trimmed V and J ends, which lost 3 bases and 3 bases, there was a span of 18 bases. From germline, CDR1 is SGHAT and CDR2 FQNNGV. The CDR3 consists of 16 residues. CDR3 in amino acids: CASSLRGRDGFYEQYF. CDR3 sequence (DNA): TGTGCCAGCAGCTTGAGGGGACGGGACGGCTTCTACGAGCAGTACTTC.

This clonotype was seen ten or more times. The chain links TRBV7-9 to TRBJ2-7; D is perhaps TRBD1 (6 bases). The germline gives CDR1 SEHNR, CDR2 FQNEAQ (reference sequence). The CDR3 has 15 residues. Between the trimmed V and J ends, which lost 6 bases and 5 bases, there was a span of 20 bases. CDR3 coding DNA: TGTGCCAGCAGTCCGAGAGGGGGATTGCTCCACGAGCAGTACTTC. Its protein is CASSPRGGLLHEQYF.

The genes are TRBV2 and TRBJ2-7; tentatively, D is TRBD2 (6 bases). Germline CDR1 reads SNHLY; CDR2 reads FYNNEI. V lost 5 bases, J lost 5 bases, and 10 bases lay in between. CDR3 length: 12 residues. The CDR3 reads CASSRDFNEQYF. The CDR3 DNA is TGTGCCAGCAGTCGGGACTTCAACGAGCAGTACTTC.

V usage is TRBV15 and J usage is TRBJ2-1, with D possibly TRBD2 on 6 matching bases. This CDR3 comprises 15 residues. V dropped 0 bases and J dropped 4 bases, with 10 bases sitting between them. Per germline, CDR1 LNHNV and CDR2 YYDKDF (reference sequence). The CDR3 DNA sequence: TGTGCCACCAGCAGAGATCTTGGGGGGTACAATGAGCAGTTCTTC. Amino acid sequence: CATSRDLGGYNEQFF.

The V call is TRBV7-2, the J call TRBJ2-5; TRBD2 agrees at 7 bases. V was pared by 5 bases and J by 7 bases, with 10 bases of the junction left unmatched. Germline V gene lookup returns CDR1 SGHTA and CDR2 FQGNSA. The CDR3 sequence is 14 residues long. CDR3 sequence (DNA): TGTGCCAGCAGCCTGTACGGGGGGATTGCGACCCAGTACTTC. It is translated as CASSLYGGIATQYF.

This clonotype was detected only a few times. The J gene is TRBJ1-2, the V gene TRBV20-1; D gene uncertain. CDR1 and CDR2 from the germline V gene are DFQATT and SNEGSKA (reference sequence). The CDR3 extends over 12 amino acids. V was trimmed by 3 bases and J by 0 bases, leaving 5 bases between them. The CDR3 sequence is CSARAANYGYTF. Here the CDR3 DNA reads TGCAGTGCTAGGGCAGCTAACTATGGCTACACCTTC.

The genes are TRBV20-1 and TRBJ2-6; 9 bases are shared with TRBD1. Germline V gene lookup returns CDR1 DFQATT and CDR2 SNEGSKA (reference sequence). The CDR3 consists of 17 residues. The V and J ends lost 5 bases and 0 bases, in that order; junction bases with no gene match: 8. In DNA, the CDR3 is TGCAGTGCTGACCGACAGGGGGGAAGCTCTGGGGCCAACGTCCTGACTTTC. Residues: CSADRQGGSSGANVLTF.

This clonotype occurred many times. This sequence joins TRBV7-8 and TRBJ2-2, with 12 bases aligning to TRBD2. With V trimmed by 5 bases and J by 7 bases, 5 bases remained unmatched. In germline, CDR1 is SGHVS, CDR2 FQNEAQ. This CDR3 has 15 residues. The CDR3: CASSRGTSGFGELFF. CDR3 bases: TGTGCCAGCAGCCGCGGGACTAGCGGGTTCGGGGAGCTGTTTTTT.

The rearrangement joins TRBV20-1 to TRBJ1-5, with 7 bases identical to TRBD1. The CDR3 is 13 residues long. Germline CDR1 and CDR2: DFQATT and SNEGSKA (reference sequence). With 0 bases clipped from V and 11 bases from J, the junction kept 7 bases outside the gene matches. CDR3 nucleotides: TGCAGTGCTAGAGATCTTTGGCAGGGGGCCCAGCATTTT. As protein: CSARDLWQGAQHF.

J is TRBJ1-2 and V is TRBV24-1; D possibly corresponds to TRBD1 (5 bases). V was pared by 3 bases and J by 8 bases, with 15 bases between. The CDR3 runs to 14 residues. Germline V gives CDR1 KGHDR, CDR2 SFDVKD. CDR3 bases: TGTGCCACCAGTGATCCGACAGTGCCTTGGGGCTACACCTTC. The encoded protein is CATSDPTVPWGYTF.

This sequence joins TRBV12-3 or TRBV12-4 and TRBJ2-1; TRBD2 aligns across 11 bases. Losses at the gene ends were 6 bases for V and 9 bases for J; bases not matched to a gene: 10. The CDR3 contains 15 residues. The CDR3 DNA follows: TGTGCCAGCAGCTTACTAGCGGGGGCTTCCCGTGAGCAGTTCTTC. Its protein product is CASSLLAGASREQFF.

This clonotype was recorded many times. The rearrangement links TRBV7-8 to TRBJ2-7, with TRBD1 matching 7 bases. The V gene end was trimmed by 5 bases and the J gene end by 4 bases; junction bases not matched to a gene: 11. The CDR3 loop spans 15 amino acids. Germline CDR1 SGHVS, CDR2 FQNEAQ. CDR3 sequence (DNA): TGTGCCAGCAGCACTACAGGGGCGACGTGGTACGAGCAGTACTTC. The encoded protein is CASSTTGATWYEQYF.

This clonotype has only a few counts. The chain uses TRBV29-1 and TRBJ2-7; possible D gene TRBD2, 6 bases. V gave up 0 bases and J gave up 4 bases, with 7 bases separating them. From germline, CDR1 is SQVTM and CDR2 ANQGSEA. This CDR3 has 12 amino acids. The CDR3 spells CSVEEGGYEQYF. The CDR3, as DNA: TGCAGCGTTGAAGAAGGAGGGTACGAGCAGTACTTC.

This clonotype was seen repeatedly, ten times or more. The V gene is TRBV5-6, the J gene TRBJ1-2; TRBD1 is a possible D gene (6 bases). V was shortened by 4 bases and J by 3 bases, with 16 bases between the two germline ends. From germline, CDR1 is SGHDT and CDR2 YYEEEE. The CDR3 spans 15 residues. The CDR3 bases are TGTGCCAGCAGCACGTGGGGGGCAGGGGACTATGGCTACACCTTC. Its translation is CASSTWGAGDYGYTF. Full variable domain (missing parts from reference TRBV5-6 and TRBJ1-2): DAGVTQSPTHLIKTRGQQVTLRCSPKSGHDTVSWYQQALGQGPQFIFQYYEEEERQRGNFPDRFSGHQFPNYSSELNVNALLLGDSALYLCASSTWGAGDYGYTFGSGTRLTVV.